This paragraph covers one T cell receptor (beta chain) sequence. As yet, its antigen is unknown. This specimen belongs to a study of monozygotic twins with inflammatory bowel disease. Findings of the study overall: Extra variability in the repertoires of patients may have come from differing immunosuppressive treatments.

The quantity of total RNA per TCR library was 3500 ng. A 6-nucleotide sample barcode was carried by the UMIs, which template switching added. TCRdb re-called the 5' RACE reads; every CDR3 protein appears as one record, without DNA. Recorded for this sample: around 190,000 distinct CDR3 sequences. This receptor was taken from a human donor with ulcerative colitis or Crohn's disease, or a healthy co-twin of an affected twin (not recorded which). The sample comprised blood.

This chain's CDR3 is CASLARTGELFF. The V gene is TRBV19, the J gene TRBJ2-2; TCRdb proposes TRBD2, but this gene call is untestable without DNA. This CDR3 is 12 amino acids long. The germline V gene has CDR1 LNHDA and CDR2 SQIVND (reference sequence).